The 30 T cell receptor beta chains listed next were all sequenced from one sample in a study of beta chain features in type 1 diabetes. Expressed TCRB transcripts got sequenced, as all isolated RNA was reverse transcribed. Some clones are missing from TCRdb's copy, which holds only in-frame ones; the method was immunoSEQ multiplex PCR. Found here are under 900,000 clones, 15% to 20% of them singletons; the top ten hold 0.023%. Sequencing used naive CD4+ T cells from blood. The source of these receptors is a woman under 30 in good health.

The rearrangement uses TRBV7-2 and TRBJ1-1; TRBD1 aligns across 9 bases. Looked up from germline, CDR1 is SGHTA and CDR2 is FQGNSA. This CDR3 comprises 14 residues. V trimming: 5 bases; J trimming: 6 bases; junction bases outside the gene matches: 7. This CDR3 reads CASSQWDREPEAFF. The CDR3 coding sequence is TGTGCCAGCAGCCAATGGGACAGGGAACCTGAAGCTTTCTTT.

This clone has a handful of counts. The CDR3 loop is CASSFNTGESSETQYF. The CDR3 coding sequence is TGCGCCAGCAGCTTTAATACAGGGGAGAGTTCGGAGACCCAGTACTTC. V is TRBV5-1 and J is TRBJ2-5, with TRBD1 matching over 7 bases. V was pared by 2 bases and J by 5 bases, with 12 bases of the junction left unmatched. The germline V gene encodes CDR1 SGHRS and CDR2 YFSETQ. The CDR3 is made up of 16 amino acids.

This clone showed up just a few times. The V and J genes are TRBV18 and TRBJ2-5; 11 bases are shared with TRBD1. CDR1 KGHSH and CDR2 LQKENI come from the germline V gene. The CDR3 covers 16 residues. The V gene end was trimmed by 3 bases and the J gene end by 2 bases; junction bases not matched to a gene: 5. In DNA, the CDR3 is TGTGCCAGCTCACCGATCCGGGACAGGGGGCAAGAGACCCAGTACTTC. Translating gives CASSPIRDRGQETQYF.

This sequence joins TRBV5-1 and TRBJ2-1, with a weak D call TRBD2 (5 bases). The germline V gene encodes CDR1 SGHRS and CDR2 YFSETQ. There are 18 residues in the CDR3. Trimming removed 0 bases at V and 0 bases at J, with 16 bases between. DNA for the CDR3: TGCGCCAGCAGCTTGGCCCCGCGGGCTACGAGCTCCTACAATGAGCAGTTCTTC. As protein: CASSLAPRATSSYNEQFF.

This sequence joins TRBV7-9 and TRBJ2-4, with TRBD1 as a possible D gene (7 bases). Per the germline V gene, CDR1 is SEHNR and CDR2 is FQNEAQ (reference sequence). The CDR3 contains 18 residues. Trimming removed 2 bases from V and 1 base from J, with 18 bases in between. This CDR3 reads CASSLMQGGIPAKNIQYF. The CDR3 DNA reads TGTGCCAGCAGCTTAATGCAGGGGGGTATTCCGGCCAAAAACATTCAGTACTTC. Supplemented by reference TRBV7-9 and TRBJ2-4, the full variable domain reads DTGVSQNPRHKITKRGQNVTFRCDPISEHNRLYWYRQTLGQGPEFLTYFQNEAQLEKSRLLSDRFSAERPKGSFSTLEIQRTEQGDSAMYLCASSLMQGGIPAKNIQYFGAGTRLSVL.

The sample holds a few counts of this clone. V usage is TRBV11-2 and J usage is TRBJ2-1; 9 nucleotides line up with TRBD1. There are 15 residues in the CDR3. V shed 8 bases and J 0 bases; nucleotides not matched to a gene: 5. Germline CDR1 is SGHAT and CDR2 is FQNNGV. The CDR3 loop is CASDPTGGSYNEQFF. CDR3 in DNA: TGTGCCAGCGACCCGACAGGGGGCTCCTACAATGAGCAGTTCTTC.

V gene TRBV7-9 combines with J gene TRBJ2-5; no firm D call. Trimming took 0 bases from V and 0 from J, leaving 11 bases between them. CDR3 length equals 16 residues. Looked up from germline, CDR1 is SEHNR and CDR2 is FQNEAQ (reference sequence). The CDR3 sequence is CASSLAPDLYQETQYF. Written as DNA, the CDR3 is TGTGCCAGCAGCTTAGCGCCAGACCTGTACCAAGAGACCCAGTACTTC.

About this clone itself: In this CDR3 the conserved last residue, phenylalanine or tryptophan, is missing, so a read error is likely. The DNA is omitted, as the CDR3 cannot be located on it reliably, and the CDR3 follows TCRdb's listing. V gene TRBV12-2 combines with J gene TRBJ1-5. TRBV12-2 corresponds to a pseudogene. The CDR3 region is 13 residues in length, termini included. CDR3 loop: CASRFLSNQPQHL.

This clone was observed a handful of times. V is TRBV20-1 and J is TRBJ2-2; D uncertain. V lost 5 bases, J lost 13 bases, and 14 bases lay in between. The CDR3 is 11 residues long. CDR1 and CDR2 from the germline V gene are DFQATT and SNEGSKA (reference sequence). The CDR3 DNA reads TGCAGTGCTCGTGGGCCCGGCTTGCTGTTTTTT. Protein: CSARGPGLLFF.

V and J are TRBV5-1 and TRBJ2-2; D assignment may be TRBD1 or TRBD2 (5 bases each). V gave up 5 bases and J gave up 7 bases, with 15 bases separating them. Germline V CDR1 and CDR2: SGHRS, YFSETQ. CDR3 length: 14 residues. The CDR3 region is CASRSGDVDGELFF. The CDR3 nucleotides read TGCGCCAGCAGATCCGGGGACGTCGACGGGGAGCTGTTTTTT. Using reference TRBV5-1 and TRBJ2-2 for the parts outside the CDR3, the full variable domain is KAGVTQTPRYLIKTRGQQVTLSCSPISGHRSVSWYQQTPGQGLQFLFEYFSETQRNKGNFPGRFSGRQFSNSRSEMNVSTLELGDSALYLCASRSGDVDGELFFGEGSRLTVL.

The table lists this clone with a few counts. The rearrangement uses TRBV19 and TRBJ2-1; D call uncertain. Germline V CDR1 and CDR2: LNHDA, SQIVND (reference sequence). The CDR3 extends over 11 amino acids. Trimming took 3 bases from V and 10 from J, leaving 7 bases between them. CDR3 coding DNA: TGTGCCAGTAGTATTTTATCGGAGCAGTTCTTC. Translation: CASSILSEQFF.

This clone was observed a handful of times. The rearrangement uses TRBV6-5 and TRBJ2-1; TRBD1 matches at 8 bases. Germline loops: CDR1 MNHEY, CDR2 SVGAGI. The V segment lost 3 bases and the J segment 3 bases; nucleotides outside the gene matches: 7. The CDR3 contains 16 residues. The CDR3 DNA follows: TGTGCCAGCAGTTATTACCGGGACAGGAGCTACAATGAGCAGTTCTTC. Translation: CASSYYRDRSYNEQFF.

There are a few counts of this clone. The chain is built from TRBV28 and TRBJ2-7, with no clear D. CDR3 length equals 11 residues. In germline, CDR1 is MDHEN, CDR2 SYDVKM. Trimming shortened V by 2 bases and J by 13 bases, and 12 bases separated the two germline ends. CDR3 bases: TGTGCCAGCAGTTTAGGCCTTTCGCCTTACTTC. Protein: CASSLGLSPYF.

The V and J genes are TRBV28 and TRBJ2-7; D possibly corresponds to TRBD2 (6 bases). V was pared by 5 bases and J by 7 bases, with 15 bases between. Looked up from germline, CDR1 is MDHEN and CDR2 is SYDVKM. The length of the CDR3 is 13 residues. CDR3 bases: TGTGCCAGCAGTCCCCCAGGAGGGAGGGAGCAGTACTTC. Its protein is CASSPPGGREQYF.

This clone has a handful of counts. The V gene is TRBV28, the J gene TRBJ2-3; 7 nucleotides line up with TRBD1. The trim removed 6 bases at V and 5 bases at J, leaving 5 bases unmatched. Germline V gene sequence: CDR1 MDHEN, CDR2 SYDVKM. This CDR3 is 13 amino acids long. CDR3 DNA sequence: TGTGCCAGCAGCACAGGGGTCCGAGATACGCAGTATTTT. This encodes CASSTGVRDTQYF.

As regards this clone: The same CDR3 also results from other DNA sequences found in this sample. The rearrangement links TRBV9 to TRBJ2-1; D possibly corresponds to TRBD2 (6 bases). There are 15 residues in the CDR3. V shed 3 bases and J shed 0 bases, with 10 bases lying between them. From germline, CDR1 is SGDLS and CDR2 YYNGEE. The CDR3, as DNA: TGTGCCAGCAGCGCCGACGGGAGCTCCTACAATGAGCAGTTCTTC. Encoded protein: CASSADGSSYNEQFF.

This clone was seen more than once but under ten times. The chain combines TRBV7-2 with TRBJ2-7, with 7 bases identical to TRBD2. The CDR3 consists of 15 residues. The germline gives CDR1 SGHTA, CDR2 FQGNSA. With 1 base clipped from V and 4 bases from J, the junction kept 7 bases outside the gene matches. The CDR3 bases are TGTGCCAGCAGCTTAGGTTCTAGCGGTCGTTACGAGCAGTACTTC. Translated: CASSLGSSGRYEQYF.

The chain combines TRBV29-1 with TRBJ2-3; D might be TRBD2 (6 bases). Germline V CDR1 and CDR2: SQVTM, ANQGSEA. V was trimmed by 6 bases and J by 3 bases, leaving 13 bases between them. CDR3 size: 13 residues. The CDR3 sequence: CSVGRGGTDTQYF. The CDR3 DNA sequence: TGCAGCGTCGGGCGGGGCGGTACAGATACGCAGTATTTT.

This clone has only one observation. The rearrangement joins TRBV2 to TRBJ2-5; D gene ambiguous. The CDR3 contains 14 residues. CDR1 and CDR2 (germline): SNHLY, FYNNEI. The V gene lost 5 bases and the J gene lost 5 bases, with 15 bases spanning the gap. CDR3 amino acids: CASSSWTSPETQYF. The CDR3 coding sequence is TGTGCCAGCAGTTCCTGGACCAGCCCGGAGACCCAGTACTTC.

V usage is TRBV4-3 and J usage is TRBJ1-4; 9 nucleotides match TRBD1. With 5 bases clipped from V and 3 bases from J, the junction kept 1 base outside the gene matches. Germline-derived CDR1 and CDR2 are LGHNA and YSLEER. The CDR3 loop spans 14 amino acids. CDR3 DNA: TGCGCCAGCAGCGACAGGGGGTCTAATGAAAAACTGTTTTTT. This codes for CASSDRGSNEKLFF.

The genes are TRBV19 and TRBJ2-1; 7 bases are shared with TRBD1. The germline V gene has CDR1 LNHDA and CDR2 SQIVND (reference sequence). The V segment lost 6 bases and the J segment 5 bases; nucleotides outside the gene matches: 7. This CDR3 is 14 amino acids long. CDR3 residues: CASRRDSTHNEQFF. As DNA, the CDR3 is TGTGCCAGTAGGAGGGACAGCACCCACAATGAGCAGTTCTTC.

This clone was found a few times. The chain uses TRBV7-2 and TRBJ2-7; 11 bases map to TRBD1. Germline values: CDR1 SGHTA, CDR2 FQGNSA. The CDR3 length is 16 residues. J was trimmed by 2 bases and V by 5 bases; bases with no gene match: 8. The CDR3 reads CASSASPGQGAYEQYF. DNA for the CDR3: TGTGCCAGCAGCGCTAGTCCGGGACAGGGGGCCTACGAGCAGTACTTC.

This clone was seen only a few times. The gene calls are TRBV25-1 and TRBJ2-3, with 8 bases aligning to TRBD2. V shed 1 base, J shed 4 bases, and the junction held 4 bases outside the gene matches. The length of the CDR3 is 15 residues. CDR1 is MGHDK and CDR2 is SYGVNS in the germline V gene. The CDR3 here is CASSESVSGADTQYF. CDR3 bases: TGTGCCAGCAGTGAATCGGTTAGCGGGGCAGATACGCAGTATTTT.

CDR3 region: CASRNPQDRGLNEQYF. The CDR3 DNA sequence: TGTGCCAGCAGAAATCCTCAGGACAGGGGGCTTAACGAGCAGTACTTC. This chain links TRBV6-6 with TRBJ2-7, with TRBD1 matching 11 bases. Germline CDR1 is MNHNY and CDR2 is SVGAGI (reference sequence). This CDR3 contains 16 residues. Trimming cost V 6 bases and J 5 bases; bases outside gene matches: 12.

Regarding this clone: An end of the junction differs from the germline gene, which may be a read error. The chain uses TRBV7-2 and TRBJ2-1, with D possibly being TRBD2 (5 bases). The CDR3 has 13 residues. Germline lookup yields CDR1 SGHTA and CDR2 FQGNSA. For the CDR3, the DNA is TGCGCCAGCAGCCGAGGGCGGCAAAATGAGCAGTTCTTC. It yields the protein CASSRGRQNEQFF.

There are a few counts of this clone. The chain carries TRBV19 and TRBJ1-1; TRBD1 agrees at 7 bases. Germline loops: CDR1 LNHDA, CDR2 SQIVND (reference sequence). V was clipped by 6 bases and J by 1 base; unmatched bases: 5. CDR3 length equals 14 residues. The CDR3 loop reads CASSPDRANTEAFF. The CDR3 bases are TGTGCCAGTAGCCCTGACAGGGCGAACACTGAAGCTTTCTTT.

This sequence joins TRBV7-9 and TRBJ2-5; 9 positions agree with TRBD1. V was pared by 1 base and J by 7 bases, with 4 bases of the junction left unmatched. The CDR3 is 14 amino acids. The germline gives CDR1 SEHNR, CDR2 FQNEAQ (reference sequence). CDR3 region: CASSLGDRVVTQYF. CDR3 nucleotides: TGTGCCAGCAGCTTAGGGGACAGGGTGGTGACCCAGTACTTC.

V gene TRBV10-2 combines with J gene TRBJ2-2, with a weak D call TRBD2 (5 bases). V lost 4 bases to trimming and J lost 6 bases, with 12 bases between them. This CDR3 is 14 amino acids long. CDR1 WSHSY and CDR2 SAAADI come from the germline V gene. The CDR3, as DNA: TGCGCCAGCAGTGCTCAACTAGGCCCCGGGGAGCTGTTTTTT. This translates into CASSAQLGPGELFF.

This clone was counted only a few times. This sequence joins TRBV6-6 and TRBJ2-5, with D tentatively TRBD2 (6 bases). Trimming shortened V by 7 bases and J by 5 bases, and 17 bases separated the two germline ends. The length of the CDR3 is 14 residues. In germline, CDR1 is MNHNY, CDR2 SVGAGI (reference sequence). The CDR3 sequence: CASKSWGGRETQYF. The CDR3 bases are TGTGCCAGCAAGTCTTGGGGAGGTAGGGAGACCCAGTACTTC.

The chain combines TRBV4-3 with TRBJ2-3; D not resolved. Germline-derived CDR1 and CDR2 are LGHNA and YSLEER. This CDR3 has 14 amino acids. The V end was cut by 3 bases, the J end by 4 bases, with 11 bases between. CDR3 nucleotides: TGCGCCAGCAGCCAGAATCAGCTAGCAGATACGCAGTATTTT. Protein: CASSQNQLADTQYF.